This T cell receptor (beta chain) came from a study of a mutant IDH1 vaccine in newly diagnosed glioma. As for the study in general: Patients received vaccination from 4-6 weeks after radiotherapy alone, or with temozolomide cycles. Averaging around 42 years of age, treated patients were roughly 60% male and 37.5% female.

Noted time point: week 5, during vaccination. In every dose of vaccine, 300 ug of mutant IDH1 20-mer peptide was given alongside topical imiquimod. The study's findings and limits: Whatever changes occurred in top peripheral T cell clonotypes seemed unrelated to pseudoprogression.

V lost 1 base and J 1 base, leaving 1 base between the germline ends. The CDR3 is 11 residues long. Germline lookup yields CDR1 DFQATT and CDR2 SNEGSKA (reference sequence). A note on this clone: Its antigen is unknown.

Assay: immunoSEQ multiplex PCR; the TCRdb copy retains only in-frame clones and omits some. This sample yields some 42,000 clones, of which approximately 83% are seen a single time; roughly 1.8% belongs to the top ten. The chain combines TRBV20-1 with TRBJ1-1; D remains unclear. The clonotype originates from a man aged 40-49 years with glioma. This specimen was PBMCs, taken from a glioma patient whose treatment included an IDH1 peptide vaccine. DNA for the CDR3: TGCAGTGCTAGAGGGAACACTGAAGCTTTCTTT. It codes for CSARGNTEAFF.